These 32 T cell receptor beta chains share one sample of origin, sequenced in a study of response to subunit inactivated influenza vaccine. Each CDR3 protein is one row after TCRdb ran MiXCR on the RT-PCR reads. The sample consists of approximately 490,000 distinct CDR3 sequences, about 7.2% of them appearing once. Specimen: PBMCs from blood, collected less than 30 months after vaccination. These receptors originate from a man between 50 and 70 years old who received an inactivated influenza vaccine.

This clonotype came up a few times. The chain uses TRBV7-2 and TRBJ2-2; D unclear. Trimming shortened V by 5 bases and J by 6 bases, and 13 bases separated the two germline ends. Germline CDR1 and CDR2: SGHTA and FQGNSA. The CDR3 consists of 14 residues. Here the CDR3 reads CASSRVRVAGELFF. DNA for the CDR3: TGTGCCAGCAGCCGGGTTCGGGTGGCCGGGGAGCTGTTTTTT.

This clonotype occurred many times. The rearrangement links TRBV7-2 to TRBJ2-4, with unresolved D. The CDR3 totals 13 residues. Trimming left V 1 base short and J 11 bases short, with 12 bases between. Germline lookup yields CDR1 SGHTA and CDR2 FQGNSA. CDR3 nucleotide sequence: TGTGCCAGCAGCTTAGGGCCCGAAGCCGTTCAGTACTTC. As protein: CASSLGPEAVQYF. Full variable domain (rest looked up from reference TRBV7-2 and TRBJ2-4): GAGVSQSPSNKVTEKGKDVELRCDPISGHTALYWYRQSLGQGLEFLIYFQGNSAPDKSGLPSDRFSAERTGGSVSTLTIQRTQQEDSAVYLCASSLGPEAVQYFGAGTRLSVL.

This clonotype appeared many times. The CDR3 DNA reads TGCGCCAGCAGCGTAACAGGGGTATGGGAGACCCAGTACTTC. Its protein product is CASSVTGVWETQYF. The gene calls are TRBV5-1 and TRBJ2-5, with 7 bases lining up with TRBD1. The V gene's germline CDR1 is SGHRS and CDR2 YFSETQ. The CDR3 sequence is 14 residues long. The trim removed 4 bases at V and 5 bases at J, leaving 8 bases unmatched.

The gene calls are TRBV6-2 or TRBV6-3 and TRBJ2-3; 10 nucleotides match TRBD2. Trimming at V came to 4 bases and at J to 3 bases, leaving 7 bases not matched to a gene. The CDR3 is 16 residues long. Germline V gene lookup returns CDR1 MNHEY and CDR2 SVGEGT. In DNA form, the CDR3 reads TGTGCCAGCAGTTCCTTCCTAGCGGGGGAGACAGATACGCAGTATTTT. Protein product: CASSSFLAGETDTQYF.

There are a few counts of this clonotype. The CDR3: CASSSTGTGTYNEQFF. In nucleotides, the CDR3 is TGTGCCAGCAGTTCAACCGGGACAGGTACCTACAATGAGCAGTTCTTC. V and J are TRBV27 and TRBJ2-1; 8 nucleotides match TRBD1. Germline trimming cut 4 bases from V and 2 bases from J; bases unmatched to any gene: 7. CDR1 is MNHEY and CDR2 is SMNVEV in the germline V gene (reference sequence). The CDR3 is 16 amino acids.

The chain employs TRBV24-1 and TRBJ2-3, with 7 bases matching TRBD1. Germline V gene lookup returns CDR1 KGHDR and CDR2 SFDVKD. This CDR3 contains 15 residues. Trimming at V came to 3 bases and at J to 4 bases, leaving 6 bases not matched to a gene. CDR3 nucleotide sequence: TGTGCCACCAGTGATCTCACGACAGGGTCAGATACGCAGTATTTT. It yields the protein CATSDLTTGSDTQYF.

There are a few counts of this clonotype. The chain employs TRBV5-1 and TRBJ2-1, with a possible D match to TRBD2 (5 bases). The CDR3 extends over 14 amino acids. Trimming pared 9 bases from V and 6 bases from J, leaving 19 bases between. CDR1 and CDR2 (germline): SGHRS, YFSETQ. The CDR3 reads CATTDAAGVNEQFF. The CDR3, as DNA: TGCGCCACGACCGACGCCGCCGGGGTCAATGAGCAGTTCTTC.

This clonotype was seen only a few times. The V gene is TRBV3-1, the J gene TRBJ2-5; D remains ambiguous. The V and J ends lost 4 bases and 1 base respectively, with 10 bases between them. Germline V CDR1 and CDR2: LGHDT, YNNKEL (reference sequence). The CDR3 is 14 amino acids. The CDR3 DNA reads as TGTGCCAGCAGCCCGGGCGGTGTCCAAGAGACCCAGTACTTC. It translates to CASSPGGVQETQYF.

A few counts support this clonotype. The rearrangement joins TRBV3-1 to TRBJ2-7; D is undetermined. The V gene lost 4 bases and the J gene lost 0 bases, with 10 bases spanning the gap. Germline CDR1 reads LGHDT; CDR2 reads YNNKEL (reference sequence). The CDR3 covers 14 residues. For the CDR3, the DNA is TGTGCCAGCAGCCTCCATGGGGACTCCTACGAGCAGTACTTC. Amino acid sequence: CASSLHGDSYEQYF.

The J gene is TRBJ2-3, the V gene TRBV29-1, with 7 bases that match TRBD1. This CDR3 region has 11 residues. Germline CDR1 reads SQVTM; CDR2 reads ANQGSEA. CDR3 sequence reads: CSPQGVDTQYF. CDR3 in DNA: TGCAGTCCCCAGGGGGTAGATACGCAGTATTTT.

This clonotype has only a few counts. The chain carries TRBV3-1 and TRBJ2-6; 8 nucleotides match TRBD1. The ends lost 3 bases at V and 0 bases at J; junction bases unmatched: 10. CDR1 and CDR2 from the germline V gene are LGHDT and YNNKEL (reference sequence). The CDR3 consists of 19 residues. The CDR3 protein is CASSQDRAPPSSGANVLTF. The CDR3 DNA is TGTGCCAGCAGCCAGGACAGGGCTCCCCCCTCCTCTGGGGCCAACGTCCTGACTTTC. The entire variable domain, with the rest obtained from reference TRBV3-1 and TRBJ2-6, is as follows: DTAVSQTPKYLVTQMGNDKSIKCEQNLGHDTMYWYKQDSKKFLKIMFSYNNKELIINETVPNRFSPKSPDKAHLNLHINSLELGDSAVYFCASSQDRAPPSSGANVLTFGAGSRLTVL.

In its sample, this clonotype was seen a few times. This chain joins TRBV6-1 and TRBJ2-4; the D is unclear. CDR1 and CDR2 from the germline V gene are MNHNS and SASEGT. This CDR3 contains 16 residues. Trimming left V 6 bases short and J 0 bases short, with 15 bases between. This CDR3 reads CASSPLSEIAKNIQYF. The CDR3 bases are TGTGCCAGCAGCCCTTTATCAGAGATAGCCAAAAACATTCAGTACTTC.

In its sample, this clonotype was seen many times. The J gene is TRBJ2-5, the V gene TRBV10-3; D may be TRBD2 (5 bases). Germline CDR1 and CDR2: ENHRY and SYGVKD. V lost 4 bases to trimming and J lost 5 bases, with 11 bases between them. The CDR3 is 13 amino acids. Written as DNA, the CDR3 is TGTGCCATCAGTGGGGCGGGTATGGAGACCCAGTACTTC. It encodes CAISGAGMETQYF.

The chain joins TRBV10-3 to TRBJ2-7; 8 bases map to TRBD1. CDR1 and CDR2 from the germline V gene are ENHRY and SYGVKD. J lost 6 bases, V lost 6 bases, and 7 bases had no gene match. This CDR3 has 13 residues. The CDR3 nucleotides read TGTGCCATCAGCCGACAGGGGTCCGTCGAGCAGTACTTC. This translates into CAISRQGSVEQYF.

This clonotype was observed many times. The CDR3 DNA is TGCGCCAGCAGCGGACAGAACACCGGGGAGCTGTTTTTT. Translated, it gives CASSGQNTGELFF. This chain uses TRBV5-1 with TRBJ2-2; D is possibly TRBD1 (5 bases). CDR3 length: 13 residues. From germline, CDR1 is SGHRS and CDR2 YFSETQ. V was cut by 4 bases and J by 1 base, with 5 bases left in between.

This clonotype was found many times. The V gene is TRBV20-1, the J gene TRBJ2-1; D ambiguous. V lost 6 bases to trimming and J lost 2 bases, with 17 bases between them. Germline V gene data show CDR1 as DFQATT and CDR2 as SNEGSKA (reference sequence). The CDR3 loop spans 15 amino acids. CDR3 sequence: CSASSASSPYNEQFF. The CDR3 DNA reads TGCAGTGCCAGCTCCGCTAGTTCCCCCTACAATGAGCAGTTCTTC.

The table lists this clonotype with many counts. The chain combines TRBV20-1 with TRBJ2-7; TRBD2 aligns across 11 bases. Trimming took 5 bases from V and 7 from J; bases not matched to a gene: 10. The CDR3 has 14 residues. Germline assignment: CDR1 DFQATT and CDR2 SNEGSKA (reference sequence). CDR3 protein: CSAGGTSGSWEQYF. The CDR3 DNA is TGCAGTGCTGGAGGGACTAGCGGCTCGTGGGAGCAGTACTTC.

The J gene is TRBJ1-2, the V gene TRBV18, with no clear D. The CDR3 spans 15 residues. CDR1 and CDR2 (germline): KGHSH, LQKENI. Trimming removed 2 bases from V and 4 bases from J, with 14 bases in between. The CDR3 DNA sequence: TGTGCCAGCTCACCAACCCAGACGACCAGCTATGGCTACACCTTC. It specifies CASSPTQTTSYGYTF.

V is TRBV4-3 and J is TRBJ2-7; D not resolved. V gave up 5 bases and J gave up 4 bases, with 12 bases separating them. The CDR3 runs 13 residues. Germline CDR1 LGHNA, CDR2 YSLEER. CDR3 in amino acids: CASSSHRQYEQYF. For the CDR3, the DNA is TGCGCCAGCAGCTCGCATCGCCAGTACGAGCAGTACTTC.

This clonotype appeared a few times. This chain uses TRBV29-1 with TRBJ2-5, with D uncertain. Germline V CDR1 and CDR2: SQVTM, ANQGSEA. The CDR3 runs 11 residues. Trimming stripped 8 bases from V and 2 bases from J, with 9 bases between. CDR3 in DNA: TGCAGCTCGGCGTTACAAGAGACCCAGTACTTC. Translation: CSSALQETQYF.

This clonotype has more than one count but fewer than ten. This sequence joins TRBV4-2 and TRBJ2-7, with 11 positions matching TRBD1. The V segment lost 4 bases and the J segment 5 bases; nucleotides outside the gene matches: 4. This CDR3 comprises 14 residues. The germline V gene has CDR1 LGHNA and CDR2 YNFKEQ. CDR3 amino acids: CASSLSGQGDEQYF. The CDR3 coding sequence is TGTGCCAGCAGCCTCTCGGGACAGGGGGACGAGCAGTACTTC.

Many counts were recorded for this clonotype. The V call is TRBV20-1, the J call TRBJ2-3; 7 positions match TRBD2. V lost 0 bases, J lost 6 bases, and 0 bases stayed unmatched. From germline, CDR1 is DFQATT and CDR2 SNEGSKA (reference sequence). The CDR3 is 12 amino acids. CDR3 residues: CSARDGRDTQYF. The CDR3 coding sequence is TGCAGTGCTAGAGACGGGAGGGATACGCAGTATTTT.

There are many counts of this clonotype. The chain combines TRBV28 with TRBJ1-6, with no clear D. CDR3 length: 11 amino acids. V was pared by 4 bases and J by 13 bases, with 8 bases between. Germline CDR1 MDHEN, CDR2 SYDVKM. The CDR3 DNA follows: TGTGCCAGCAGTTCCCTTGCTCCCCTCCACTTT. Translated: CASSSLAPLHF. Complete variable domain (other parts from reference TRBV28 and TRBJ1-6): DVKVTQSSRYLVKRTGEKVFLECVQDMDHENMFWYRQDPGLGLRLIYFSYDVKMKEKGDIPEGYSVSREKKERFSLILESASTNQTSMYLCASSSLAPLHFGNGTRLTVT.

The chain combines TRBV5-1 with TRBJ2-1, with D possibly TRBD1 on 5 matching bases. Germline CDR1 SGHRS, CDR2 YFSETQ. There are 16 residues in the CDR3. V was pared by 1 base and J by 2 bases, with 13 bases between. Here the CDR3 reads CASSLQGASPYNEQFF. DNA for the CDR3: TGCGCCAGCAGCTTGCAAGGGGCAAGTCCCTACAATGAGCAGTTCTTC.

The J gene is TRBJ2-3, the V gene TRBV7-2; TRBD2 agrees at 8 bases. Germline values: CDR1 SGHTA, CDR2 FQGNSA. There are 15 residues in the CDR3. After removal of 5 bases from V and 5 bases from J, the junction contained 9 bases not matched to a gene. CDR3 loop: CASSPRTSRLDTQYF. DNA for the CDR3: TGTGCCAGCAGCCCCCGGACTAGCCGACTAGATACGCAGTATTTT.

In this sample, this clonotype turned up many times. The V gene is TRBV12-3 or TRBV12-4, the J gene TRBJ2-7; D assignment may be TRBD1 or TRBD2 (6 bases each). There are 14 residues in the CDR3. V was pared by 4 bases and J by 2 bases, with 12 bases between. The CDR3 bases are TGTGCCAGCAGTTCGACCGGGGGCCCCTACGAGCAGTACTTC. Translating gives CASSSTGGPYEQYF.

The table lists this clonotype with many counts. V is TRBV7-9 and J is TRBJ2-3; TRBD2 matches 10 bases. The CDR3 has 15 amino acids. V shed 2 bases, J shed 5 bases, and the junction held 4 bases outside the gene matches. Germline CDR1 SEHNR, CDR2 FQNEAQ (reference sequence). The CDR3 DNA sequence: TGTGCCAGCAGCTTACTAGCGGGAGTGAGAGATACGCAGTATTTT. It specifies CASSLLAGVRDTQYF.

The chain is built from TRBV6-2 or TRBV6-3 and TRBJ2-1, with D tentatively TRBD2 (6 bases). The V gene lost 6 bases and the J gene lost 0 bases, with 18 bases spanning the gap. This CDR3 region has 17 residues. CDR1 and CDR2 (germline): MNHEY, SVGEGT. The CDR3 nucleotides are TGTGCCAGCAGCTACACACGTGGAGGGAGCTCCTACAATGAGCAGTTCTTC. Protein: CASSYTRGGSSYNEQFF.

This clonotype was seen many times. DNA of the CDR3: TGTGCCAGCAGTCGACTAGTGAGAGGTACAGATACGCAGTATTTT. Its protein product is CASSRLVRGTDTQYF. The V and J genes are TRBV12-3 or TRBV12-4 and TRBJ2-3; TRBD2 might be the D (6 bases). V was clipped by 5 bases and J by 3 bases, with 15 bases between them. The CDR3 spans 15 residues.

Many counts were recorded for this clonotype. The V call is TRBV20-1, the J call TRBJ2-1, with TRBD2 matching 8 bases. J was trimmed by 0 bases and V by 0 bases; bases with no gene match: 7. The germline V gene encodes CDR1 DFQATT and CDR2 SNEGSKA (reference sequence). This CDR3 comprises 17 residues. CDR3 loop: CSARDLKSGSSYNEQFF. CDR3 DNA sequence: TGCAGTGCTAGAGATTTAAAGAGCGGGAGCTCCTACAATGAGCAGTTCTTC.

This clonotype was recorded at least ten times. V usage is TRBV7-9 and J usage is TRBJ1-2, with a weak D call TRBD1 (5 bases). V dropped 5 bases and J dropped 7 bases, with 8 bases sitting between them. The CDR3 extends over 11 amino acids. CDR1 and CDR2 (germline): SEHNR, FQNEAQ (reference sequence). In DNA, the CDR3 is TGTGCCAGCAGCCCAGGGAGTGGCTACACCTTC. Its protein product is CASSPGSGYTF. The complete variable domain, with remaining parts taken from reference TRBV7-9 and TRBJ1-2, reads DTGVSQNPRHKITKRGQNVTFRCDPISEHNRLYWYRQTLGQGPEFLTYFQNEAQLEKSRLLSDRFSAERPKGSFSTLEIQRTEQGDSAMYLCASSPGSGYTFGSGTRLTVV.

The genes are TRBV28 and TRBJ2-7; D gene ambiguous. Trimming stripped 7 bases from V and 0 bases from J, with 10 bases between. This CDR3 comprises 13 residues. Per germline, CDR1 MDHEN and CDR2 SYDVKM. Here the CDR3 DNA reads TGTGCCAGCACAAGCAGGAACTCCTACGAGCAGTACTTC. Translating gives CASTSRNSYEQYF. Full variable domain (outside the CDR3, taken from reference TRBV28 and TRBJ2-7): DVKVTQSSRYLVKRTGEKVFLECVQDMDHENMFWYRQDPGLGLRLIYFSYDVKMKEKGDIPEGYSVSREKKERFSLILESASTNQTSMYLCASTSRNSYEQYFGPGTRLTVT.